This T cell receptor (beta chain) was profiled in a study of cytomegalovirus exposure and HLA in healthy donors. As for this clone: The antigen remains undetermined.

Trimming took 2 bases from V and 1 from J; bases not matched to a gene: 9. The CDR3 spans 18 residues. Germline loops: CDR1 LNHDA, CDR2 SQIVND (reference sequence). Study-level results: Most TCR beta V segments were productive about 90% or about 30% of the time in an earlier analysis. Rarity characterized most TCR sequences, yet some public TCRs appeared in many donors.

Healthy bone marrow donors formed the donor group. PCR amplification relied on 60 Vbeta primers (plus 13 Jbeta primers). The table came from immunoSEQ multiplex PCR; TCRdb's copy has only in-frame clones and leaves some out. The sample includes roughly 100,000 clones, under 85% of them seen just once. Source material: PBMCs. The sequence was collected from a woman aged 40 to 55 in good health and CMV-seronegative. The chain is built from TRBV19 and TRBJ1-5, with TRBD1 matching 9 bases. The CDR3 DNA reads TGTGCCAGTAGTATAAAGGTTACAGGGGGCGTAAGCAATCAGCCCCAGCATTTT. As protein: CASSIKVTGGVSNQPQHF.